This T cell receptor (beta chain) was identified in a study of blood T cell repertoires in COVID-19. About the research overall: Donors in the United States, Italy and Spain gave samples during acute or convalescent COVID-19.

In the study's own analysis: Reference gene primer amplification gave estimated nucleated cell counts. This table comes from immunoSEQ multiplex PCR, and its TCRdb copy is limited to in-frame clones, with some not included. The DNA was the basis for D and trimming; V, J and clone size are from that table. The repertoire includes about 87,000 clones, about 85% of them detected once, and approximately 3% sits in the top ten. The Seattle site enrolled patients during active infection and followed them longitudinally. This clone was picked up one time. Germline CDR1 is SGHRS and CDR2 is YFSETQ. V was clipped by 4 bases and J by 5 bases, with 16 bases between them. This CDR3 contains 14 residues.

The TCR originated in a woman of 80 years or more with COVID-19, enrolled during active disease. J is TRBJ2-7 and V is TRBV5-1; a weak D match, TRBD2 (6 bases). Sequenced sample: peripheral blood. CDR3 sequence: CASSRDGAGHEQYF. DNA of the CDR3: TGCGCCAGCAGCCGGGATGGTGCGGGGCACGAGCAGTACTTC.